This T cell receptor beta chain is drawn from a study of blood T cell repertoires in COVID-19. Study at large: From the United States, Italy and Spain came samples of acute and convalescent COVID-19. The analysed material was cDNA or gDNA that came from T cells, B-cell-depleted T cells, or PBMCs.

Authors' processing steps: Reference gene primer amplification yielded estimated nucleated cell counts. TCRdb keeps only in-frame clones here, not all; method: immunoSEQ multiplex PCR. The D gene and trimming were derived from the DNA, and the V and J assignments and clone size from that table. The sample lists over 200,000 clones; 83% were seen once. Germline V gene lookup returns CDR1 SGHRS and CDR2 YFSETQ. V gave up 3 bases and J gave up 3 bases, with 15 bases separating them. This CDR3 is 15 amino acids long. This clone was observed once. Material for sequencing was peripheral blood. The TCR comes from a woman aged 40 to 50 with active or convalescent COVID-19. J is TRBJ1-1 and V is TRBV5-1; TRBD1 is a possible D gene (6 bases). The CDR3 DNA reads TGCGCCAGCAGCTCGCTTACAGGGAGCGACACTGAAGCTTTCTTT. Residues: CASSSLTGSDTEAFF.